These 30 T cell receptor beta chains came from one sample sequenced in a study of T cell changes during pregnancy in multiple sclerosis. The protocol was immunoSEQ multiplex PCR, while the TCRdb copy is restricted to in-frame clones and leaves out a portion. The top ten hold around 0.96% of the sample, which has roughly 72,000 clones, more than 80% seen once. Sequencing used peripheral blood, obtained in the first trimester of pregnancy. The receptors were sampled from a female donor in good health, enrolled as a control in a pregnancy study.

The sample holds one count of this clone. The chain recombines TRBV13 with TRBJ2-1; 7 positions agree with TRBD1. Germline V lookup: CDR1 PRHDT, CDR2 FYEKMQ (reference sequence). CDR3 length: 12 amino acids. V gave up 5 bases and J gave up 14 bases; unmatched junction bases: 9. CDR3 sequence (DNA): TGTGCCAGCAGCCCGGGGACAGCACCCGAGTTCTTC. It encodes CASSPGTAPEFF.

Only one count was recorded for this clone. The CDR3 region has the DNA TGTGCCAGCAGCAGAGTACGGGGGTCCTACAATGAGCAGTTCTTC. The encoded protein is CASSRVRGSYNEQFF. The chain joins TRBV7-8 to TRBJ2-1; D is perhaps TRBD2 (6 bases). V was shortened by 5 bases and J by 1 base, with 12 bases between the two germline ends. The CDR3 spans 15 residues. Germline CDR1 SGHVS, CDR2 FQNEAQ.

The rearrangement joins TRBV28 to TRBJ1-1; unclear D gene. V dropped 3 bases and J dropped 1 base, with 9 bases sitting between them. Germline V gene data show CDR1 as MDHEN and CDR2 as SYDVKM. The CDR3 covers 14 residues. The CDR3 loop reads CASSFPAGNTEAFF. In DNA, the CDR3 is TGTGCCAGCAGTTTTCCGGCGGGGAACACTGAAGCTTTCTTT.

This clone was detected only a few times. The chain recombines TRBV6-6 with TRBJ1-1, with D possibly TRBD1 on 6 matching bases. The V and J ends lost 7 bases and 5 bases respectively, with 11 bases between them. The CDR3 covers 12 residues. Germline V gene lookup returns CDR1 MNHNY and CDR2 SVGAGI (reference sequence). This CDR3 reads CASKGGWTEAFF. The DNA of the CDR3 is TGTGCCAGCAAGGGGGGGTGGACTGAAGCTTTCTTT.

In this sample, this clone turned up once. The CDR3 DNA sequence: TGTGCCAGCAGCTTGGATGCAGGGGCAGAGACCCAGTACTTC. Its translation: CASSLDAGAETQYF. The chain links TRBV5-4 to TRBJ2-5; TRBD1 is a possible D gene (6 bases). This CDR3 is built from 14 residues. From germline, CDR1 is SGHNT and CDR2 YYREEE (reference sequence). The ends were cut back, 0 bases at V and 4 bases at J, with 10 bases in the middle.

This chain links TRBV10-2 with TRBJ1-1, with TRBD1 matching over 8 bases. This CDR3 has 14 residues. V gave up 7 bases and J gave up 1 base; unmatched junction bases: 5. The V gene's germline CDR1 is WSHSY and CDR2 SAAADI. CDR3 in amino acids: CASNHRGGNTEAFF. CDR3 sequence (DNA): TGCGCCAGCAATCACAGGGGGGGGAACACTGAAGCTTTCTTT.

This clone was counted once. The chain joins TRBV19 to TRBJ2-5; TRBD2 matches 11 bases. V shed 1 base, J shed 4 bases, and the junction held 2 bases outside the gene matches. The germline CDR1 and CDR2 sequences are LNHDA and SQIVND (reference sequence). The CDR3 sequence is 15 residues long. CDR3 nucleotide sequence: TGTGCCAGTAGTATAGGTACTAGCGGGAGAGAGACCCAGTACTTC. Amino acids: CASSIGTSGRETQYF.

The chain combines TRBV7-9 with TRBJ2-7, with 8 bases fitting TRBD1. The germline V gene encodes CDR1 SEHNR and CDR2 FQNEAQ (reference sequence). V gave up 5 bases and J gave up 2 bases; unmatched junction bases: 2. CDR3 length: 13 amino acids. In DNA form, the CDR3 reads TGTGCCAGCAGCCCACAGGGGGCCTACGAGCAGTACTTC. It translates to CASSPQGAYEQYF. Using reference TRBV7-9 and TRBJ2-7 for the parts outside the CDR3, the full variable domain is DTGVSQNPRHKITKRGQNVTFRCDPISEHNRLYWYRQTLGQGPEFLTYFQNEAQLEKSRLLSDRFSAERPKGSFSTLEIQRTEQGDSAMYLCASSPQGAYEQYFGPGTRLTVT.

This clone appeared a few times. The V gene is TRBV19, the J gene TRBJ1-1, with a weak D call TRBD1 (6 bases). Trimming cost V 7 bases and J 5 bases, with 17 bases left between them. The germline gives CDR1 LNHDA, CDR2 SQIVND (reference sequence). The CDR3 consists of 14 residues. The CDR3 sequence: CASTRAGARTEAFF. The CDR3 region has the DNA TGTGCCAGTACCCGTGCAGGGGCGCGGACTGAAGCTTTCTTT.

The rearrangement uses TRBV5-6 and TRBJ1-6, with D maybe TRBD1 (6 bases). The CDR3 sequence is 14 residues long. The germline gives CDR1 SGHDT, CDR2 YYEEEE. Trimming left V 1 base short and J 7 bases short, with 9 bases between. DNA of the CDR3: TGTGCCAGCAGCTTGTACAGGGTAAATTCACCCCTCCACTTT. Encoded protein: CASSLYRVNSPLHF.

The genes are TRBV28 and TRBJ2-7; maybe TRBD2 (5 bases). Germline CDR1 reads MDHEN; CDR2 reads SYDVKM. This CDR3 region has 11 residues. Trimming removed 2 bases from V and 7 bases from J, with 6 bases in between. CDR3 amino acids: CASSLTGEQYF. The CDR3 DNA follows: TGTGCCAGCAGTTTAACGGGAGAGCAGTACTTC.

The gene calls are TRBV6-1 and TRBJ2-2; perhaps TRBD2 as D (6 bases). This CDR3 is 16 amino acids long. CDR1 MNHNS and CDR2 SASEGT come from the germline V gene. Trimming removed 1 base at V and 5 bases at J, with 14 bases between. The CDR3 protein is CASSEVGWRETGELFF. CDR3 nucleotide sequence: TGTGCCAGCAGTGAAGTCGGGTGGAGGGAAACCGGGGAGCTGTTTTTT.

The gene calls are TRBV28 and TRBJ2-1; D may be TRBD2 (6 bases). Between the trimmed V and J ends, which lost 4 bases and 3 bases, there was a span of 19 bases. Germline V gives CDR1 MDHEN, CDR2 SYDVKM. The CDR3 totals 17 residues. The CDR3 DNA sequence: TGTGCCAGCAGTTCGCCCTCTTGGGCAGCGGGCTACAATGAGCAGTTCTTC. The encoded protein is CASSSPSWAAGYNEQFF. Complete variable domain (other parts from reference TRBV28 and TRBJ2-1): DVKVTQSSRYLVKRTGEKVFLECVQDMDHENMFWYRQDPGLGLRLIYFSYDVKMKEKGDIPEGYSVSREKKERFSLILESASTNQTSMYLCASSSPSWAAGYNEQFFGPGTRLTVL.

The chain employs TRBV5-1 and TRBJ1-2; unclear D gene. In germline, CDR1 is SGHRS, CDR2 YFSETQ. CDR3 size: 13 residues. V lost 3 bases to trimming and J lost 3 bases, with 9 bases between them. The CDR3 DNA follows: TGCGCCAGCAGCTCTACAGCTTACTATGGCTACACCTTC. Its protein is CASSSTAYYGYTF.

The chain carries TRBV6-5 and TRBJ1-2; perhaps TRBD1 as D (6 bases). CDR1 and CDR2 from the germline V gene are MNHEY and SVGAGI. Trimming removed 6 bases from V and 2 bases from J, with 13 bases in between. The CDR3 is 14 amino acids. The CDR3 DNA sequence: TGTGCCAGCAGCTCGGACAGACGAAACTATGGCTACACCTTC. This codes for CASSSDRRNYGYTF.

The chain carries TRBV9 and TRBJ2-7, with a weak D call TRBD1 (5 bases). The ends were cut back, 2 bases at V and 6 bases at J, with 24 bases in the middle. CDR3 length: 17 amino acids. Germline assignment: CDR1 SGDLS and CDR2 YYNGEE. The CDR3 DNA reads TGTGCCAGCAGCGTCGACAGCGAACCCCAGCACTCTCGCGAGCAGTACTTC. Its translation is CASSVDSEPQHSREQYF.

This chain joins TRBV4-1 and TRBJ2-7; 8 positions agree with TRBD2. In germline, CDR1 is MGHRA, CDR2 YSYEKL. The V segment lost 3 bases and the J segment 3 bases; nucleotides outside the gene matches: 13. CDR3 size: 17 residues. CDR3 nucleotides: TGCGCCAGCAGCCAGATGGGGGTAGCGGGGAGTTTCTACGAGCAGTACTTC. Protein product: CASSQMGVAGSFYEQYF.

This chain uses TRBV7-9 with TRBJ1-6; D is perhaps TRBD1 (6 bases). V lost 5 bases and J 10 bases, leaving 18 bases between the germline ends. The germline V gene encodes CDR1 SEHNR and CDR2 FQNEAQ (reference sequence). The CDR3 runs to 15 residues. In nucleotides, the CDR3 is TGTGCCAGCAGCCCCGGGTACAGGGAAGGCTCACCCCTCCACTTT. This sequence encodes CASSPGYREGSPLHF.

The chain combines TRBV7-8 with TRBJ1-1; D is possibly TRBD1 (5 bases). Germline CDR1 SGHVS, CDR2 FQNEAQ. CDR3 length equals 14 residues. The V and J ends lost 8 bases and 1 base respectively, with 14 bases between them. The chain's CDR3 is CASWDGGGNTEAFF. CDR3 coding DNA: TGTGCCAGCTGGGATGGGGGGGGGAACACTGAAGCTTTCTTT.

This chain uses TRBV30 with TRBJ2-1; 9 positions match TRBD1. Germline CDR1 is GTSNPN and CDR2 is SVGIG (reference sequence). With 2 bases clipped from V and 7 bases from J, the junction kept 3 bases outside the gene matches. CDR3 length: 13 residues. In DNA form, the CDR3 reads TGTGCCTGGAGTAGGGGGACAGGGAATGAGCAGTTCTTC. The encoded protein is CAWSRGTGNEQFF.

The V and J genes are TRBV5-1 and TRBJ1-2; 8 bases line up with TRBD1. The CDR3 is 15 amino acids. V gave up 0 bases and J gave up 7 bases; unmatched junction bases: 8. Germline assignment: CDR1 SGHRS and CDR2 YFSETQ. CDR3 DNA: TGCGCCAGCAGCTTGGCCGACAGGGGTGGAAGTGGCTACACCTTC. It is translated as CASSLADRGGSGYTF. The full variable domain, completed using reference TRBV5-1 and TRBJ1-2, is KAGVTQTPRYLIKTRGQQVTLSCSPISGHRSVSWYQQTPGQGLQFLFEYFSETQRNKGNFPGRFSGRQFSNSRSEMNVSTLELGDSALYLCASSLADRGGSGYTFGSGTRLTVV.

The chain recombines TRBV28 with TRBJ1-6; D gene unclear. The V end lost 3 bases, the J end lost 3 bases, and 12 bases lay between the germline ends. Germline CDR1 is MDHEN and CDR2 is SYDVKM. CDR3 size: 16 residues. The CDR3 reads CASSFPRGGYNSPLHF. CDR3 coding DNA: TGTGCCAGCAGTTTCCCTCGGGGAGGCTATAATTCACCCCTCCACTTT. Supplemented by reference TRBV28 and TRBJ1-6, the full variable domain reads DVKVTQSSRYLVKRTGEKVFLECVQDMDHENMFWYRQDPGLGLRLIYFSYDVKMKEKGDIPEGYSVSREKKERFSLILESASTNQTSMYLCASSFPRGGYNSPLHFGNGTRLTVT.

The chain couples TRBV7-2 to TRBJ1-2, with no clear D. The CDR3 sequence is 13 residues long. Germline V gene sequence: CDR1 SGHTA, CDR2 FQGNSA. V was pared by 0 bases and J by 8 bases, with 10 bases between. CDR3 loop: CASSLARQSGYTF. The CDR3, as DNA: TGTGCCAGCAGCTTAGCGAGGCAGAGCGGCTACACCTTC. The variable domain in full, completed from reference TRBV7-2 and TRBJ1-2, reads GAGVSQSPSNKVTEKGKDVELRCDPISGHTALYWYRQSLGQGLEFLIYFQGNSAPDKSGLPSDRFSAERTGGSVSTLTIQRTQQEDSAVYLCASSLARQSGYTFGSGTRLTVV.

The J gene is TRBJ1-2, the V gene TRBV18; 11 bases align to TRBD1. The germline V gene has CDR1 KGHSH and CDR2 LQKENI. The V and J ends lost 2 bases and 8 bases, in that order; junction bases with no gene match: 7. This CDR3 region has 15 residues. The CDR3 protein is CASSPTGQGGEGYTF. CDR3 DNA: TGTGCCAGCTCACCAACGGGACAGGGGGGTGAAGGCTACACCTTC.

V is TRBV5-1 and J is TRBJ1-1, with 11 bases identical to TRBD1. The germline gives CDR1 SGHRS, CDR2 YFSETQ. Trimming at V came to 3 bases and at J to 6 bases, leaving 7 bases not matched to a gene. CDR3 length: 15 residues. Written as DNA, the CDR3 is TGCGCCAGCAGCTCCTGGACAGGGGGCAGGTCTGAAGCTTTCTTT. Amino acid sequence: CASSSWTGGRSEAFF.

The chain employs TRBV19 and TRBJ1-3; a weak D match, TRBD1 (5 bases). Trimming cost V 5 bases and J 4 bases, with 9 bases left between them. Per germline, CDR1 LNHDA and CDR2 SQIVND (reference sequence). This CDR3 is built from 13 residues. In DNA form, the CDR3 reads TGTGCCAGTAGTCTTGGGGCGGGAAACACCATATATTTT. This encodes CASSLGAGNTIYF.

The CDR3 DNA reads as TGTGCCAGCGCCGCCGAGCGCACAGATACGCAGTATTTT. Protein product: CASAAERTDTQYF. This rearrangement joins TRBV7-7 to TRBJ2-3; D is undetermined. Germline loops: CDR1 SSHAT, CDR2 FNYEAQ (reference sequence). Trimming stripped 8 bases from V and 1 base from J, with 10 bases between. The CDR3 runs to 13 residues.

This chain connects TRBV6-6 to TRBJ1-4; possibly TRBD1 for D (5 bases). CDR1 and CDR2 from the germline V gene are MNHNY and SVGAGI (reference sequence). This CDR3 comprises 16 residues. V was pared by 2 bases and J by 3 bases, with 13 bases between. The CDR3 region has the DNA TGTGCCAGCAGTTACCCCCTGGGGGGGTCTAATGAAAAACTGTTTTTT. Residues: CASSYPLGGSNEKLFF.

This chain joins TRBV7-2 and TRBJ2-5; D possibly corresponds to TRBD1 (6 bases). Between the trimmed V and J ends, which lost 1 base and 5 bases, there was a span of 11 bases. This CDR3 region has 14 residues. CDR1 and CDR2 from the germline V gene are SGHTA and FQGNSA. CDR3 coding DNA: TGTGCCAGCAGCTTAGTCAGGGGCGGGGAGACCCAGTACTTC. This codes for CASSLVRGGETQYF.

The chain uses TRBV7-9 and TRBJ1-1; 10 nucleotides align to TRBD1. V trimming: 3 bases; J trimming: 1 base; junction bases outside the gene matches: 8. CDR1 and CDR2 (germline): SEHNR, FQNEAQ (reference sequence). There are 17 residues in the CDR3. CDR3 amino acids: CASSFKPGQGPNTEAFF. CDR3 nucleotides: TGTGCCAGCAGCTTTAAACCGGGACAGGGGCCGAACACTGAAGCTTTCTTT. The whole variable domain, filled in from reference TRBV7-9 and TRBJ1-1, reads DTGVSQNPRHKITKRGQNVTFRCDPISEHNRLYWYRQTLGQGPEFLTYFQNEAQLEKSRLLSDRFSAERPKGSFSTLEIQRTEQGDSAMYLCASSFKPGQGPNTEAFFGQGTRLTVV.